This TCR beta chain was sequenced during a study of blood T cell repertoires in COVID-19. Study background: The samples span acute and convalescent COVID-19 from the United States, Italy and Spain. PBMCs, B-cell-depleted T cells, or T cells provided the cDNA or gDNA that made up the material.

Study processing details: From reference gene primer amplification, estimates of nucleated cell counts were derived. Sequenced by immunoSEQ multiplex PCR; TCRdb stores in-frame clones only, minus some. D and trimming come from the DNA, and the V and J calls and clone size come from that table. The sample has 150,000 to 200,000 clones, around 89% seen once. What was sequenced was peripheral blood. The sequence was collected from a man between 40 and 49 years old with active or convalescent COVID-19.

The CDR3 nucleotides are TGTGCCAGCAGTTCGTGGACTGAAGAGACCCAGTACTTC. Translating gives CASSSWTEETQYF. The chain carries TRBV7-6 and TRBJ2-5, with D possibly matching TRBD2 (5 bases). Trimming shortened V by 6 bases and J by 3 bases, and 11 bases separated the two germline ends. In germline, CDR1 is SGHVS, CDR2 FNYEAQ. The CDR3 has 13 amino acids. Full variable domain (missing parts from reference TRBV7-6 and TRBJ2-5): GAGVSQSPRYKVTKRGQDVALRCDPISGHVSLYWYRQALGQGPEFLTYFNYEAQQDKSGLPNDRFSAERPEGSISTLTIQRTEQRDSAMYRCASSSWTEETQYFGPGTRLLVL.